The 31 T cell receptor beta chains below all came from one sample that was sequenced in a study of T cell repertoires in aging, cancer and after chemotherapy. Peripheral blood genomic DNA, not sorted cells or RNA, was the template. TRB rearrangements spanning V, D and J were amplified using mixed TRB-A/B primers. In TCRdb, the multiplex PCR reads were re-called with MiXCR into one record per CDR3 protein. The data show 10,000 to 11,000 distinct CDR3 sequences, under 45% seen once. Sequenced: blood. These receptors were collected from a human donor in good health.

The chain couples TRBV6-1 to TRBJ1-5; D is undetermined. The CDR3 is 16 residues long. V lost 4 bases and J lost 0, with 13 bases in between. Germline V gives CDR1 MNHNS, CDR2 SASEGT. This CDR3 reads CASSARTVNSNQPQHF. Written as DNA, the CDR3 is TGTGCCAGCAGTGCCCGGACTGTCAATAGCAATCAGCCCCAGCATTTT.

In regard to this clonotype: This is likely a read error, given that the CDR3 carries no conserved phenylalanine or tryptophan at its end. The gene calls are TRBV12-3 or TRBV12-4 and TRBJ2-3; tentative D call: TRBD2 (5 bases). V lost 6 bases, J lost 5 bases, and 9 bases lay in between. There are 12 residues in the CDR3. The CDR3, as DNA: TGTGCCAGCAGCCGGGGTGGAGATACGCAGTATTTA. It translates to CASSRGGDTQYL.

V gene TRBV7-9 combines with J gene TRBJ1-5; 10 bases match TRBD1. The CDR3 covers 16 residues. V shed 1 base, J shed 3 bases, and the junction held 3 bases outside the gene matches. Germline V lookup: CDR1 SEHNR, CDR2 FQNEAQ (reference sequence). The CDR3 here is CASSLGDRGLNQPQHF. DNA for the CDR3: TGTGCCAGCAGCTTAGGGGACAGGGGTCTCAATCAGCCCCAGCATTTT.

The chain combines TRBV10-1 with TRBJ2-7; 7 bases align to TRBD1. After removal of 5 bases from V and 2 bases from J, the junction contained 12 bases not matched to a gene. Germline loops: CDR1 WNHNN, CDR2 SYGVQD (reference sequence). The CDR3 runs to 16 residues. CDR3 in amino acids: CASSTGDAGGPYEQYF. In nucleotides, the CDR3 is TGCGCCAGCAGTACAGGGGACGCAGGTGGACCCTACGAGCAGTACTTC.

This clonotype was counted a few times. The chain uses TRBV10-1 and TRBJ1-6; 9 nucleotides agree with TRBD1. The CDR3 has 15 amino acids. Germline lookup yields CDR1 WNHNN and CDR2 SYGVQD (reference sequence). Germline trimming cut 3 bases from V and 10 bases from J; bases unmatched to any gene: 7. The CDR3 DNA follows: TGCGCCAGCAGTGAATCGCGGACAGGGGTCTCACCCCTCCACTTT. Residues: CASSESRTGVSPLHF.

Within the sample, this clonotype is medium-sized. The CDR3 protein is CSVYTGTGTYEQYF. The DNA of the CDR3 is TGCAGCGTTTATACCGGGACAGGGACCTACGAGCAGTACTTC. The gene calls are TRBV29-1 and TRBJ2-7; TRBD1 matches 9 bases. CDR1 is SQVTM, CDR2 ANQGSEA, per germline. Trimming at V came to 5 bases and at J to 2 bases, leaving 7 bases not matched to a gene. CDR3 size: 14 residues.

The table lists this clonotype with a few counts. The rearrangement joins TRBV19 to TRBJ2-3; 7 nucleotides align to TRBD2. This CDR3 is built from 15 residues. Germline-derived CDR1 and CDR2 are LNHDA and SQIVND (reference sequence). Germline trimming cut 7 bases from V and 2 bases from J; bases unmatched to any gene: 9. As DNA, the CDR3 is TGTGCCAGTACCCTGGGGAGGGAAGCCACAGATACGCAGTATTTT. Its translation is CASTLGREATDTQYF.

The gene calls are TRBV7-2 and TRBJ2-5; D remains ambiguous. V lost 1 base and J lost 2, with 11 bases in between. The germline V gene encodes CDR1 SGHTA and CDR2 FQGNSA. The CDR3 totals 15 residues. CDR3 nucleotide sequence: TGTGCCAGCAGCTTAGTTGTAGCCAGTCAAGAGACCCAGTACTTC. It codes for CASSLVVASQETQYF.

The chain employs TRBV12-3 or TRBV12-4 and TRBJ1-2, with TRBD1 identical over 9 bases. This CDR3 spans 16 amino acids. Trimming at V came to 2 bases and at J to 4 bases, leaving 8 bases not matched to a gene. This CDR3 reads CASSLRTGVAGYGYTF. The CDR3 DNA is TGTGCCAGCAGTTTAAGGACAGGGGTTGCCGGCTATGGCTACACCTTC.

The chain couples TRBV29-1 to TRBJ1-1; D gene unclear. Trimming removed 3 bases from V and 4 bases from J, with 12 bases in between. This CDR3 has 13 amino acids. Germline V gives CDR1 SQVTM, CDR2 ANQGSEA. The CDR3 spells CSVDKAEGTEAFF. CDR3 coding DNA: TGCAGCGTTGATAAGGCCGAGGGCACTGAAGCTTTCTTT.

This clonotype was counted only a few times. The V gene is TRBV20-1, the J gene TRBJ1-5, with 11 bases matching TRBD1. CDR1 and CDR2 from the germline V gene are DFQATT and SNEGSKA (reference sequence). V shed 1 base and J 9 bases; nucleotides not matched to a gene: 8. The CDR3 contains 15 residues. CDR3 sequence reads: CSARGVGQGDLPQHF. DNA for the CDR3: TGCAGTGCTAGAGGAGTGGGACAGGGGGATTTGCCCCAGCATTTT.

The sample holds a few counts of this clonotype. The chain is built from TRBV12-3 or TRBV12-4 and TRBJ1-1; TRBD1 agrees at 8 bases. The CDR3 is 16 amino acids. With 3 bases clipped from V and 3 bases from J, the junction kept 9 bases outside the gene matches. The CDR3 nucleotides are TGTGCCAGCAGTTTTCGGGCAGGGGGCCGATACACTGAAGCTTTCTTT. Amino acids: CASSFRAGGRYTEAFF.

The chain has TRBV20-1 and TRBJ2-5, with a possible D match to TRBD2 (5 bases). Between the trimmed V and J ends, which lost 0 bases and 0 bases, there was a span of 14 bases. Germline lookup yields CDR1 DFQATT and CDR2 SNEGSKA (reference sequence). The CDR3 runs to 16 residues. This CDR3 reads CSARDFRGPNQETQYF. The CDR3 DNA is TGCAGTGCTAGAGATTTCCGCGGGCCTAACCAAGAGACCCAGTACTTC.

This clonotype was seen a few times. The chain links TRBV7-9 to TRBJ2-3, with D tentatively TRBD1 or TRBD2 (6 bases each). The CDR3 has 13 residues. Germline lookup yields CDR1 SEHNR and CDR2 FQNEAQ (reference sequence). Trimming shortened V by 5 bases and J by 6 bases, and 12 bases separated the two germline ends. CDR3 region: CASSRQEGDTQYF. Here the CDR3 DNA reads TGTGCCAGCAGCCGACAGGAGGGGGATACGCAGTATTTT.

This clonotype appeared a single time. The chain carries TRBV19 and TRBJ1-1, with TRBD1 identical over 7 bases. The germline CDR1 and CDR2 sequences are LNHDA and SQIVND (reference sequence). The CDR3 is 14 amino acids. The junction had 4 bases not matched to a gene; V was cut back by 5 bases and J by 1 base. The CDR3 coding sequence is TGTGCCAGTAGTCACGGGACAGAGAACACTGAAGCTTTCTTT. It translates to CASSHGTENTEAFF.

This clonotype showed up just once. This chain links TRBV11-2 with TRBJ2-1; the D is unclear. V was trimmed by 5 bases and J by 2 bases, leaving 10 bases between them. CDR1 SGHAT and CDR2 FQNNGV come from the germline V gene. The CDR3 is 14 amino acids. CDR3 loop: CASSATIPYNEQFF. In DNA, the CDR3 is TGTGCCAGCAGCGCCACTATTCCCTACAATGAGCAGTTCTTC.

V gene TRBV6-5 combines with J gene TRBJ1-4, with TRBD1 matching 10 bases. The CDR3 extends over 15 amino acids. J gave up 7 bases and V 4 bases, and 6 bases lay outside the gene matches. The germline CDR1 and CDR2 sequences are MNHEY and SVGAGI. Here the CDR3 reads CASSSRGQGSEKLFF. In DNA form, the CDR3 reads TGTGCCAGCAGTTCCAGGGGACAGGGGAGTGAAAAACTGTTTTTT.

The rearrangement links TRBV20-1 to TRBJ1-1; possibly TRBD1 for D (5 bases). V lost 1 base, J lost 6 bases, and 9 bases lay in between. This CDR3 comprises 12 residues. CDR1 is DFQATT and CDR2 is SNEGSKA in the germline V gene (reference sequence). CDR3 sequence (DNA): TGCAGTGCTAGAGGGGGCAAGGCTGAAGCTTTCTTT. Protein sequence: CSARGGKAEAFF.

The rearrangement uses TRBV6-5 and TRBJ1-1, with D tentatively TRBD1 (6 bases). V was pared by 0 bases and J by 0 bases, with 17 bases between. The CDR3 runs 18 residues. CDR1 and CDR2 from the germline V gene are MNHEY and SVGAGI. The CDR3 region has the DNA TGTGCCAGCAGTTACTCGGGGCCGTTTACAGGGATGAACACTGAAGCTTTCTTT. Protein product: CASSYSGPFTGMNTEAFF.

The V gene is TRBV6-2 or TRBV6-3, the J gene TRBJ2-7; D is possibly TRBD1 or TRBD2 (5 bases each). V was trimmed by 6 bases and J by 3 bases, leaving 12 bases between them. Germline V CDR1 and CDR2: MNHEY, SVGEGT. The CDR3 is 13 amino acids. The CDR3 loop reads CASSSGPIYEQYV. The CDR3 bases are TGTGCCAGCAGCTCGGGACCAATCTACGAGCAGTACGTC.

This chain uses TRBV12-3 or TRBV12-4 with TRBJ1-6; possible D gene TRBD1, 6 bases. V was cut by 6 bases and J by 4 bases, with 25 bases left in between. The CDR3 length is 19 residues. The CDR3 DNA sequence: TGTGCCAGCAGCCAGGGACAAGGGGGGGGCACGCGTTATAATTCACCCCTCCACTTT. Protein sequence: CASSQGQGGGTRYNSPLHF.

This rearrangement joins TRBV12-3 or TRBV12-4 to TRBJ2-3; 12 bases match TRBD2. The junction had 15 bases not matched to a gene; V was cut back by 6 bases and J by 2 bases. There are 19 residues in the CDR3. CDR3 protein: CASSSQALAGGSFTDTQYF. The CDR3 nucleotides read TGTGCCAGCAGCTCCCAGGCGCTAGCGGGGGGGTCGTTCACAGATACGCAGTATTTT.

In this sample, this clonotype turned up a few times. This chain connects TRBV6-5 to TRBJ2-3; weak D call: TRBD1 (5 bases). There are 15 residues in the CDR3. V was cut by 6 bases and J by 2 bases, with 15 bases left in between. Per the germline V gene, CDR1 is MNHEY and CDR2 is SVGAGI. The CDR3 DNA is TGTGCCAGCAGGACCCTCAGGGTATTCACAGATACGCAGTATTTT. Protein product: CASRTLRVFTDTQYF.

In its sample, this clonotype was seen a few times. The chain recombines TRBV27 with TRBJ2-5; the match to TRBD2 covers 11 bases. The germline V gene has CDR1 MNHEY and CDR2 SMNVEV (reference sequence). This CDR3 has 18 residues. Trimming cost V 6 bases and J 3 bases; bases outside gene matches: 15. CDR3 DNA: TGTGCCAGCAGATCACCCTCGGCTAGCGGGGGGCCAGAAGAGACCCAGTACTTC. Encoded protein: CASRSPSASGGPEETQYF.

The rearrangement uses TRBV4-1 and TRBJ1-1; the D is unclear. CDR1 is MGHRA and CDR2 is YSYEKL in the germline V gene. V was pared by 0 bases and J by 4 bases, with 9 bases between. The CDR3 covers 14 residues. CDR3 bases: TGCGCCAGCAGCCAAGACATGGGGAGCACTGAAGCTTTCTTT. It yields the protein CASSQDMGSTEAFF.

V usage is TRBV29-1 and J usage is TRBJ2-1; D possibly corresponds to TRBD1 (5 bases). The CDR3 runs 13 residues. Deletions cut 6 bases from V and 0 bases from J, with 9 bases between. Germline-derived CDR1 and CDR2 are SQVTM and ANQGSEA. CDR3 loop: CSVLGVSYNEQFF. CDR3 coding DNA: TGCAGCGTCCTAGGGGTCTCCTACAATGAGCAGTTCTTC.

There are a few counts of this clonotype. The genes are TRBV11-1 and TRBJ2-2; 7 bases match TRBD2. The CDR3 loop spans 16 amino acids. The germline V gene encodes CDR1 SGHAT and CDR2 FQDESV (reference sequence). J gave up 0 bases and V 3 bases, and 4 bases lay outside the gene matches. CDR3 sequence reads: CASSFRAGTNTGELFF. CDR3 DNA: TGTGCCAGCAGCTTCCGAGCGGGGACGAACACCGGGGAGCTGTTTTTT.

This clonotype showed up just a few times. CDR3 DNA sequence: TGTGCCAGCAGTGAACGAACACTGAGCGAGCAGTACTTC. Translating gives CASSERTLSEQYF. The chain combines TRBV6-5 with TRBJ2-7, with D unclear. Trimming took off 5 bases at V and 6 bases at J, with 14 bases between the two ends. From germline, CDR1 is MNHEY and CDR2 SVGAGI. The CDR3 contains 13 residues.

CDR3 coding DNA: TGTGCCAGCACCTCCCGGCGAGCGGGGGCCGAGACCCAGTACTTC. It codes for CASTSRRAGAETQYF. V gene TRBV28 combines with J gene TRBJ2-5; 8 positions agree with TRBD2. The V gene's germline CDR1 is MDHEN and CDR2 SYDVKM. The CDR3 has 15 residues. J was trimmed by 5 bases and V by 7 bases; bases with no gene match: 12.

This clonotype was seen a handful of times. J is TRBJ2-5 and V is TRBV6-1; perhaps D is TRBD1 or TRBD2 (5 bases each). V was clipped by 0 bases and J by 2 bases, with 7 bases between them. Germline V gene data show CDR1 as MNHNS and CDR2 as SASEGT. The CDR3 extends over 14 amino acids. CDR3 loop: CASSEAGGQETQYF. CDR3 nucleotides: TGTGCCAGCAGTGAAGCTGGGGGTCAAGAGACCCAGTACTTC.

The chain employs TRBV10-3 and TRBJ2-2; 10 positions agree with TRBD2. This CDR3 comprises 17 residues. V was pared by 6 bases and J by 0 bases, with 7 bases of the junction left unmatched. Germline CDR1 ENHRY, CDR2 SYGVKD. The CDR3 nucleotides are TGTGCCATCAGGCCTAGCGGGGGAGAACCGAACACCGGGGAGCTGTTTTTT. Protein: CAIRPSGGEPNTGELFF.